This T cell receptor beta chain was documented in a study of OX40 agonist ivuxolimab in advanced cancers. Regarding the study as a whole: CD8+ T cells (on average) carried more expanded clones than CD4+ T cells. Clonal expansion by week 6 occurred in CD4+ and CD8+ blood T cells (at 0.1 to 3.0 mg/kg). Among the nonresponders, some also had low normalized T-cell clonal expansion.

The CDR3 sequence is 14 residues long. V was shortened by 0 bases and J by 8 bases, with 10 bases between the two germline ends. CDR1 and CDR2 (germline): SEHNR, FQNEAQ (reference sequence). Remarks on this clone: Antigen: not known.

The protocol was immunoSEQ multiplex PCR, while the TCRdb copy is restricted to in-frame clones and leaves out a portion. The data contain some 49,000 clones, 85% of them seen just once; the ten biggest clones take up roughly 21%. This chain uses TRBV7-9 with TRBJ2-2; tentatively, D is TRBD2 (6 bases). The sequenced sample was CD4+ or CD8+ T cells sorted from blood, obtained in a trial of the OX40 agonist ivuxolimab. The TCR was taken from an adult with an advanced solid tumor such as melanoma, head and neck, liver or kidney cancer. The DNA of the CDR3 is TGTGCCAGCAGCTTAGCGGACTACCAAGGGGAGCTGTTTTTT. This codes for CASSLADYQGELFF. The full variable domain, in which reference TRBV7-9 and TRBJ2-2 provide the parts outside the CDR3, is DTGVSQNPRHKITKRGQNVTFRCDPISEHNRLYWYRQTLGQGPEFLTYFQNEAQLEKSRLLSDRFSAERPKGSFSTLEIQRTEQGDSAMYLCASSLADYQGELFFGEGSRLTVL.